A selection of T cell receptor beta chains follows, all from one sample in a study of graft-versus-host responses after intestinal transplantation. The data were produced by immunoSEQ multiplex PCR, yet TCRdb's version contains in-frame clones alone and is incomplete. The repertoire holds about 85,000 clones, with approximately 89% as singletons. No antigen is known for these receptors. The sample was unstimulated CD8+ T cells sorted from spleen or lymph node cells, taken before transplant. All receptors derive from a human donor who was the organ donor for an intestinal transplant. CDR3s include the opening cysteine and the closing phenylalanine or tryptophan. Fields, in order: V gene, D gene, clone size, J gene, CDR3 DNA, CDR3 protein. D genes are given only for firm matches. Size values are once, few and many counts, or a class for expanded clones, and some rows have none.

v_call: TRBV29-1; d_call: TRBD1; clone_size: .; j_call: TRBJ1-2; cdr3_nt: TGCAGCTCAGCGGGACAGAACTATGGCTACACCTTC; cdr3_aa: CSSAGQNYGYTF
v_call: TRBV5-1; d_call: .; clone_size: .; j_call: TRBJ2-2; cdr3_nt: TGCGCCAGCAGCGTTAGCGGTTCGAACACCGGGGAGCTGTTTTTT; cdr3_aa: CASSVSGSNTGELFF
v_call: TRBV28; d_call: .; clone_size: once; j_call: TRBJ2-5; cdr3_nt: TGTGCCAGCACCCAGATTGCCGGGACCGCTTATCAAGAGACCCAGTACTTC; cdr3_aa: CASTQIAGTAYQETQYF
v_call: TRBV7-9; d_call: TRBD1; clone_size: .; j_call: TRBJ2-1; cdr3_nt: TGTGCCAGCAGCTTAGAGCAGGGGGCAACCTACAATGAGCAGTTCTTC; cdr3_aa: CASSLEQGATYNEQFF
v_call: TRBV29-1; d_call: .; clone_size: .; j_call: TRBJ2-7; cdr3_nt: TGCAGCGTTGAAGCGGGGGGCCCCTACGAGCAGTACTTC; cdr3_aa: CSVEAGGPYEQYF
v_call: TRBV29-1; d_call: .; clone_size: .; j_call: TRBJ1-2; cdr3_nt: TGCAGCGTTGAAGATTGGGCAGCCCGACGAGACTATGGCTACACCTTC; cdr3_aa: CSVEDWAARRDYGYTF
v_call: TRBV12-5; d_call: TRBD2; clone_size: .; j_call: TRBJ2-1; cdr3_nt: TGTGCTAGTGGTTTGCGTAGAGCGGGAGAGGGGGAGCAGTTCTTC; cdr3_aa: CASGLRRAGEGEQFF
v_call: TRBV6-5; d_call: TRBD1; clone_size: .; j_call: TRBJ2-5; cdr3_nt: TGTGCCAGCAGTTCAGAGACAGGGGGCGAGACCCAGTACTTC; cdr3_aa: CASSSETGGETQYF
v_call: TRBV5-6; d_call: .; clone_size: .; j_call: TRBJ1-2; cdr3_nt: TGTGCCAGCAGCGACGGACGGAGTAACTATGGCTACACCTTC; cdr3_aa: CASSDGRSNYGYTF
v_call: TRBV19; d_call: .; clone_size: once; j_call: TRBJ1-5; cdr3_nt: TGTGCCAGTAGTATGGAGGGAGTCAATCAGCCCCAGCATTTT; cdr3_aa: CASSMEGVNQPQHF
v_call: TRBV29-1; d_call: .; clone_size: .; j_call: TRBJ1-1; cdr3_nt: TGCAGCGTTTTTACGGGACTACAAGCTTTCTTT; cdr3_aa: CSVFTGLQAFF
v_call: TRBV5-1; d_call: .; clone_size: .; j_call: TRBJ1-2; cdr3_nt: TGCGCCAGCAGCTTGGCGGCAGGCTCTAACTATGGCTACACCTTC; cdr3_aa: CASSLAAGSNYGYTF
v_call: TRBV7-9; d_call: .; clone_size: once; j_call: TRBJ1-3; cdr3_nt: TGTGCCAGCAGCTCGGGACGCGTCGGAAACACCATATATTTT; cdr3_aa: CASSSGRVGNTIYF
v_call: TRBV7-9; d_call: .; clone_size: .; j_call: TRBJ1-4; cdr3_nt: TGTGCCAGCAGCTTAAAAGTGGGGGCTTCTGAGGAAAAACTGTTTTTT; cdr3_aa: CASSLKVGASEEKLFF
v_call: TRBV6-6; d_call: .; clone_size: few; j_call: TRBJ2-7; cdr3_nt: TGTGCCAGCGGGGGCACGGGAACCTACGAGCAGTACTTC; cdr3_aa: CASGGTGTYEQYF
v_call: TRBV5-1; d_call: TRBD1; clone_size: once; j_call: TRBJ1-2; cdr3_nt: TGCGCCAGCAGCTTGGGACAGGGAAGTGACGGCTACACCTTC; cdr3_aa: CASSLGQGSDGYTF
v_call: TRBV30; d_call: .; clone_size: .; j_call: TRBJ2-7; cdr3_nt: TGTGCCTGGAGGGACGGGGGCTACGAGCAGTACTTC; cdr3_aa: CAWRDGGYEQYF
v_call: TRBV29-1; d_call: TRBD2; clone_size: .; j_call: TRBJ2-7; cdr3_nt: TGCAGCGTTGAAACTAGCGGGAGACCCTACGAGCAGTACTTC; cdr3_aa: CSVETSGRPYEQYF
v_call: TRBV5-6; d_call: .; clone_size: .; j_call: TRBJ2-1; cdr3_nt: TGTGCCAGCACCTCAGGGCCGGACGGCTACAATGAGCAGTTCTTC; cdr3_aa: CASTSGPDGYNEQFF
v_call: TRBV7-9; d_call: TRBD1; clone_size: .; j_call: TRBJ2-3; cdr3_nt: TGTGCCAGCAGCTTAAACACAGGGGGCGCAGATACGCAGTATTTT; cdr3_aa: CASSLNTGGADTQYF
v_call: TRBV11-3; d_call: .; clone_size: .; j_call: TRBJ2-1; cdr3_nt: TGTGCCAGCAGCGCCGCCCCAGGGCCCGGGATACGTGAGCAGTTCTTC; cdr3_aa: CASSAAPGPGIREQFF
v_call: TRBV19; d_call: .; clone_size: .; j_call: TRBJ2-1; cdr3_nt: TGTGCCACCCAACTAGGCTACAATGAGCAGTTCTTC; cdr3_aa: CATQLGYNEQFF
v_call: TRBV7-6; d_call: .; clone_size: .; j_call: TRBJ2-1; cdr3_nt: TGTGCCAGCAGCTGGGGGGCAGCTAACAATGAGCAGTTCTTC; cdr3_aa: CASSWGAANNEQFF
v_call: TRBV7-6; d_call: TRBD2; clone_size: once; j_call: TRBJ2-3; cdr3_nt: TGTGCCAGCAGCTTAGAGGCTAGCGGGGGAGGGACAGATACGCAGTATTTT; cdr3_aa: CASSLEASGGGTDTQYF
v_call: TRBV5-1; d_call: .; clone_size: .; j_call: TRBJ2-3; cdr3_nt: TGCGCCAGCAGCTGGGCGGATAGTCGCCACACCGGGGATACGCAGTATTTT; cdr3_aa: CASSWADSRHTGDTQYF
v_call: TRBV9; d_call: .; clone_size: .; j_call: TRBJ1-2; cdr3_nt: TGTGCCAGCAGCGTAGTGGAGACGGGCTATGGCTACACCTTC; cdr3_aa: CASSVVETGYGYTF
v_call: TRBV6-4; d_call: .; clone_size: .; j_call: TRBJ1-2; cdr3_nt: TGTGCCAGCAGTGACTCAAGGGGGACATACTATGGCTACACCTTC; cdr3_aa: CASSDSRGTYYGYTF
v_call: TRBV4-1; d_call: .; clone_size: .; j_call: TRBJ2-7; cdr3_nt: TGCGCCAGCAGCCAAGCACGACCCTCCTACGAGCAGTACTTC; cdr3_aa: CASSQARPSYEQYF
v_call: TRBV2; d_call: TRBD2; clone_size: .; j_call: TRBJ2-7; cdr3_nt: TGTGCCAGCAGTGCGTTGGCGGGGGACCCTAATTTCTACGAGCAGTACTTC; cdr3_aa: CASSALAGDPNFYEQYF
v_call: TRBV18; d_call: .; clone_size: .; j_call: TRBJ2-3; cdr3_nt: TGTGCCAGCTCACCGTCGGGAACTTCGACAGATACGCAGTATTTT; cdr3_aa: CASSPSGTSTDTQYF
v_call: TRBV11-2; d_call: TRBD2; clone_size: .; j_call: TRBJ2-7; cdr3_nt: TGTGCCAGCAGCCTACTAGCGGGAGATAACGAGCAGTACTTC; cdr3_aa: CASSLLAGDNEQYF
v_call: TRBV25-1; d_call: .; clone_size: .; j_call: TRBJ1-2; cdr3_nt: TGTGCCAGCAGTGAACAGCGGACCTATGGCTACACCTTC; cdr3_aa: CASSEQRTYGYTF
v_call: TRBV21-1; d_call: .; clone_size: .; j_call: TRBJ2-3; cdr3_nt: TGTGCCAGCAGCTGGATCCCCACTAGCGGGAGCCATGACACAGATACGCAGTATTTT; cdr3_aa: CASSWIPTSGSHDTDTQYF
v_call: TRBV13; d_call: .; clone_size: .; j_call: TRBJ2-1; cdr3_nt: TGTGCCAGCAGCACCGATCGGGTGGATGAGCAGTTCTTC; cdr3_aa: CASSTDRVDEQFF
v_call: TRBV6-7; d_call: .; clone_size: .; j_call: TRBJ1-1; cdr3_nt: TGTGCCAGCAGTTACTACGGTGAAGCTTTCTTT; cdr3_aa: CASSYYGEAFF
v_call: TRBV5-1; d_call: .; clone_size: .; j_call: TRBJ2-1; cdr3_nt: TGCGCCAGCAGCTTGGGCGACGGAGGACCTGTTACCTACAATGAGCAGTTCTTC; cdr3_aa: CASSLGDGGPVTYNEQFF
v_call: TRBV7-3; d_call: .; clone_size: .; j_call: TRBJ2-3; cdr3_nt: TGTGCCAGCAGCTTAACTGGGGGCCCTTCGGATACGCAGTATTTT; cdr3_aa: CASSLTGGPSDTQYF
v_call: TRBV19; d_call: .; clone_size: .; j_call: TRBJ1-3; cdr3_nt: TGTGCCAGTAGTCGAGAGGGACTCAATACTGGAAACACCATATATTTT; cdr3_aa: CASSREGLNTGNTIYF
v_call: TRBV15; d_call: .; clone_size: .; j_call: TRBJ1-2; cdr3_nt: TGTGCCACCAGCAGAGATCGGGGTATGAATGGCTACACCTTC; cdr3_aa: CATSRDRGMNGYTF
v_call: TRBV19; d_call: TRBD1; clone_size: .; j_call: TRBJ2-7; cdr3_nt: TGTGCCAGTAGTCCTTGGACAGGGGGCTACGAGCAGTACTTC; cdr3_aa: CASSPWTGGYEQYF
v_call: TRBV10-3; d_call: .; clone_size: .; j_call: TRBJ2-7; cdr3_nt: TGTGCCATCAGTGAAGGGCGGATCGCCTACGAGCAGTACTTC; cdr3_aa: CAISEGRIAYEQYF
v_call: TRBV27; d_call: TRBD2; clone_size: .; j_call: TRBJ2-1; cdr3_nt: TGTGCCAGCAGTGTCCTAGCGGGAGTCGGTGAGCAGTTCTTC; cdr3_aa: CASSVLAGVGEQFF
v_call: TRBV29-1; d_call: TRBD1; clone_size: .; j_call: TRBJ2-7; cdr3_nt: TGCAGCGTCTACGGGGCCCCTAGATACAGGGGGTTCTACGAGCAGTACTTC; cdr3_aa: CSVYGAPRYRGFYEQYF
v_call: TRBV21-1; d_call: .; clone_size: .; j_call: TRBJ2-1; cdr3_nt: TGTGCCAGCAGCAAAGAGGGTCCTGGCTCCTACAATGAGCAGTTCTTC; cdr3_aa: CASSKEGPGSYNEQFF
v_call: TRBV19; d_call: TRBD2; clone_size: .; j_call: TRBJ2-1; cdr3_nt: TGTGCCAGTAGTATAGATAGCGGGAGTATGAGGTCCTACAATGAGCAGTTCTTC; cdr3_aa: CASSIDSGSMRSYNEQFF
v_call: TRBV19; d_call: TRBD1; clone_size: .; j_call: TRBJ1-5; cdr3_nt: TGTGCCAGTAGTTGGGGACAGGGGATTTATCAGCCCCAGCATTTT; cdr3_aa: CASSWGQGIYQPQHF
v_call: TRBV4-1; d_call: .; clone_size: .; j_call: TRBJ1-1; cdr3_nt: TGCGCCAGCAGCACTCAACCGTTGGGGTTGAACACTGAAGCTTTCTTT; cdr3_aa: CASSTQPLGLNTEAFF